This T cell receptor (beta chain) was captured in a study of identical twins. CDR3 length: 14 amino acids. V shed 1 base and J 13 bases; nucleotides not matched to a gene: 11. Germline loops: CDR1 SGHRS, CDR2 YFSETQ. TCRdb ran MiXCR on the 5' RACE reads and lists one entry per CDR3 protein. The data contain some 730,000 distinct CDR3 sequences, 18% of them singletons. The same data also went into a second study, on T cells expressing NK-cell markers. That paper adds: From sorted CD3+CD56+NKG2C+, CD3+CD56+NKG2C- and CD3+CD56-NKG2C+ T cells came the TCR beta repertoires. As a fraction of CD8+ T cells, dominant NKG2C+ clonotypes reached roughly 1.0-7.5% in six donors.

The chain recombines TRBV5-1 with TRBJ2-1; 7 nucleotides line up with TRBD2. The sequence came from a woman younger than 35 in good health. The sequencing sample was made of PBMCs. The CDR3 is CASSLMSSGGVQFF. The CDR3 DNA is TGCGCCAGCAGCTTGATGTCGAGTGGGGGGGTCCAGTTCTTC.